Each of the 11 T cell receptor beta chains below was sequenced from the same sample in a study of shared clonotypes between healthy human individuals. Clones were read by immunoSEQ multiplex PCR, and TCRdb kept only the in-frame ones, dropping some. The sample has roughly 500,000 clones; roughly 95% are singletons. Input material: naive CD4+ T cells sorted from blood. Subset of the sample: CD45RA+ positively selected. These receptors all stem from a young woman in good health.

This chain uses TRBV5-1 with TRBJ1-4; 8 positions match TRBD1. This CDR3 is 15 amino acids long. With 3 bases clipped from V and 3 bases from J, the junction kept 4 bases outside the gene matches. The germline gives CDR1 SGHRS, CDR2 YFSETQ. The CDR3 here is CASSWDRQANEKLFF. CDR3 in DNA: TGCGCCAGCAGCTGGGACAGGCAAGCTAATGAAAAACTGTTTTTT.

The J gene is TRBJ1-1, the V gene TRBV11-2; D might be TRBD1 (5 bases). Germline V lookup: CDR1 SGHAT, CDR2 FQNNGV. V was shortened by 1 base and J by 1 base, with 13 bases between the two germline ends. CDR3 length equals 16 residues. DNA for the CDR3: TGTGCCAGCAGCTTAGCACGACAGTCCGAGAACACTGAAGCTTTCTTT. Translation: CASSLARQSENTEAFF.

In its sample, this clone was seen once. The CDR3 DNA reads TGCAGCGTTGAAGTTTCTTCAGCTAACTATGGCTACACCTTC. Translated: CSVEVSSANYGYTF. J is TRBJ1-2 and V is TRBV29-1; D uncertain. The germline CDR1 and CDR2 sequences are SQVTM and ANQGSEA. This CDR3 is 14 amino acids long. Trimming shortened V by 1 base and J by 0 bases, and 9 bases separated the two germline ends.

As DNA, the CDR3 is TGTGCCAGCAGCTTAGTGGGACAGGGGTATGGCTACACCTTC. Its protein is CASSLVGQGYGYTF. This chain connects TRBV7-9 to TRBJ1-2, with 10 bases identical to TRBD1. This CDR3 has 14 residues. CDR1 and CDR2 from the germline V gene are SEHNR and FQNEAQ (reference sequence). V lost 1 base, J lost 5 bases, and 1 base stayed unmatched.

This chain uses TRBV18 with TRBJ2-1; 11 nucleotides match TRBD2. Trimming cost V 1 base and J 2 bases; bases outside gene matches: 1. This CDR3 is 16 amino acids long. Germline lookup yields CDR1 KGHSH and CDR2 LQKENI. The CDR3 region is CASSPLLAGAYNEQFF. CDR3 nucleotides: TGTGCCAGCTCACCACTACTAGCGGGAGCCTACAATGAGCAGTTCTTC.

J is TRBJ1-2 and V is TRBV15; no definite D call. The CDR3 sequence is 14 residues long. Trimming took off 0 bases at V and 6 bases at J, with 11 bases between the two ends. Germline-derived CDR1 and CDR2 are LNHNV and YYDKDF (reference sequence). This CDR3 reads CATSREGPVHGYTF. CDR3 DNA: TGTGCCACCAGCAGAGAAGGGCCAGTCCATGGCTACACCTTC. The whole variable domain, remainder taken from reference TRBV15 and TRBJ1-2, is DAMVIQNPRYQVTQFGKPVTLSCSQTLNHNVMYWYQQKSSQAPKLLFHYYDKDFNNEADTPDNFQSRRPNTSFCFLDIRSPGLGDTAMYLCATSREGPVHGYTFGSGTRLTVV.

The chain links TRBV30 to TRBJ2-3; 8 positions match TRBD2. Trimming at V came to 0 bases and at J to 5 bases, leaving 13 bases not matched to a gene. Germline V gene sequence: CDR1 GTSNPN, CDR2 SVGIG (reference sequence). The CDR3 loop spans 17 amino acids. The CDR3 bases are TGTGCCTGGAGTGTACGGCTAGTAGCGGGGATTGGAGATACGCAGTATTTT. This encodes CAWSVRLVAGIGDTQYF.

The chain couples TRBV7-3 to TRBJ2-7, with D possibly matching TRBD2 (5 bases). Germline V CDR1 and CDR2: SGHTA, FQGTGA. The length of the CDR3 is 14 residues. V lost 4 bases and J 3 bases, leaving 13 bases between the germline ends. CDR3 DNA sequence: TGTGCCAGCAGCTCCTCGGGCGGACTCTACGAGCAGTACTTC. This gives the protein CASSSSGGLYEQYF.

The chain couples TRBV5-1 to TRBJ2-7; D is tentatively TRBD1 or TRBD2 (5 bases each). The CDR3 totals 14 residues. Deletions cut 0 bases from V and 12 bases from J, with 19 bases between. Germline V CDR1 and CDR2: SGHRS, YFSETQ. In DNA form, the CDR3 reads TGCGCCAGCAGCTTGGAGAGGGGACCTGGTCGTATGTACTTC. Encoded protein: CASSLERGPGRMYF.

CDR3 residues: CASSFRAGTTDTQYF. CDR3 sequence (DNA): TGTGCCAGCAGCTTTCGAGCGGGAACCACAGATACGCAGTATTTT. The J gene is TRBJ2-3, the V gene TRBV7-9, with 7 bases fitting TRBD2. CDR1 and CDR2 from the germline V gene are SEHNR and FQNEAQ (reference sequence). The CDR3 has 15 amino acids. The ends lost 3 bases at V and 2 bases at J; junction bases unmatched: 5.

The chain is built from TRBV18 and TRBJ2-7; 7 bases are shared with TRBD2. V shed 0 bases and J 4 bases; nucleotides not matched to a gene: 9. There are 16 residues in the CDR3. CDR1 KGHSH and CDR2 LQKENI come from the germline V gene. The CDR3 DNA reads TGTGCCAGCTCACCACCTAAGCCTAGCGGTGAATACGAGCAGTACTTC. Protein: CASSPPKPSGEYEQYF.